The 29 T cell receptor beta chains below come from one sample, sequenced in a study of blood T cell repertoires in COVID-19. Method: immunoSEQ multiplex PCR; TCRdb's copy keeps in-frame clones and lacks some. Of 350,000 to 400,000 clones in the sample, around 87% were seen once. The sequencing input was PBMCs or T cells enriched from blood (not recorded which). Receptors originate from a woman aged 25 to 45 with acute COVID-19.

The chain uses TRBV23-1 and TRBJ1-1, with D perhaps matching TRBD1 (6 bases). TRBV23-1 is an ORF, and what it does is uncertain. Trimming stripped 0 bases from V and 1 base from J, with 12 bases between. CDR3 length: 16 amino acids. The CDR3 spells CASSQSGGQTNTEAFF. The DNA for the CDR3 is TGCGCCAGCAGTCAATCGGGCGGACAGACGAACACTGAAGCTTTCTTT.

V usage is TRBV4-2 and J usage is TRBJ2-5; tentatively, D is TRBD2 (6 bases). Looked up from germline, CDR1 is LGHNA and CDR2 is YNFKEQ. The CDR3 spans 14 residues. Between the trimmed V and J ends, which lost 3 bases and 2 bases, there was a span of 10 bases. The DNA of the CDR3 is TGTGCCAGCAGCCAGGGGGACTTACAAGAGACCCAGTACTTC. This sequence encodes CASSQGDLQETQYF.

The V gene is TRBV5-5, the J gene TRBJ2-1, with 10 bases matching TRBD1. Germline V gene data show CDR1 as SGHKS and CDR2 as YYEKEE (reference sequence). V lost 4 bases, J lost 4 bases, and 2 bases stayed unmatched. The CDR3 has 14 amino acids. The CDR3 DNA is TGTGCCAGCAGCCCGGGACAGGGGTACAATGAGCAGTTCTTC. Protein: CASSPGQGYNEQFF.

The chain joins TRBV11-3 to TRBJ1-1, with D possibly TRBD1 on 6 matching bases. Trimming took off 0 bases at V and 6 bases at J, with 11 bases between the two ends. This CDR3 has 14 residues. The germline V gene encodes CDR1 SGHNT and CDR2 YENEEA. CDR3 bases: TGTGCCAGCAGCTTAGACCACAACAGGGCTGAAGCTTTCTTT. As protein: CASSLDHNRAEAFF.

The chain links TRBV9 to TRBJ2-3, with TRBD2 matching over 14 bases. The CDR3 spans 16 residues. CDR1 SGDLS and CDR2 YYNGEE come from the germline V gene. V lost 0 bases and J lost 5; bases outside the gene matches: 2. The CDR3 reads CASSVAGTSGRDTQYF. CDR3 in DNA: TGTGCCAGCAGCGTAGCTGGGACTAGCGGGAGAGATACGCAGTATTTT.

The chain couples TRBV5-1 to TRBJ2-1; 12 bases match TRBD2. Germline assignment: CDR1 SGHRS and CDR2 YFSETQ. J was trimmed by 1 base and V by 3 bases; bases with no gene match: 5. The length of the CDR3 is 17 residues. CDR3 nucleotides: TGCGCCAGCAGCTACGGACTAGCGGGGCAGTCCTACAATGAGCAGTTCTTC. Translated, it gives CASSYGLAGQSYNEQFF. The full variable domain, in which reference TRBV5-1 and TRBJ2-1 provide the parts outside the CDR3, is KAGVTQTPRYLIKTRGQQVTLSCSPISGHRSVSWYQQTPGQGLQFLFEYFSETQRNKGNFPGRFSGRQFSNSRSEMNVSTLELGDSALYLCASSYGLAGQSYNEQFFGPGTRLTVL.

The genes are TRBV27 and TRBJ2-1, with 11 bases identical to TRBD2. Per germline, CDR1 MNHEY and CDR2 SMNVEV (reference sequence). The CDR3 sequence is 15 residues long. Trimming removed 3 bases from V and 4 bases from J; junction bases left unmatched: 2. CDR3 sequence (DNA): TGTGCCAGCAGTTTCACTAGCGGGGGTTACAATGAGCAGTTCTTC. Protein product: CASSFTSGGYNEQFF.

DNA of the CDR3: TGTGCCAGCAGCTACCCCCGGGGACAGGTTCGAGGTTCACCCCTCCACTTT. Translating gives CASSYPRGQVRGSPLHF. This chain links TRBV7-2 with TRBJ1-6; 8 positions match TRBD1. Germline V gene lookup returns CDR1 SGHTA and CDR2 FQGNSA. This CDR3 region has 17 residues. With V trimmed by 4 bases and J by 9 bases, 14 bases remained unmatched.

The chain employs TRBV5-6 and TRBJ1-4, with 7 nucleotides matching TRBD1. The V segment lost 0 bases and the J segment 6 bases; nucleotides outside the gene matches: 5. The CDR3 has 15 residues. Germline values: CDR1 SGHDT, CDR2 YYEEEE. CDR3 sequence (DNA): TGTGCCAGCAGCTTGGATGGCAGGGGGTATGAAAAACTGTTTTTT. As protein: CASSLDGRGYEKLFF.

This clone was recorded at least ten times. This chain connects TRBV30 to TRBJ2-7; the D gene is possibly TRBD1 (5 bases). The CDR3 has 12 amino acids. Trimming cost V 1 base and J 9 bases, with 13 bases left between them. Looked up from germline, CDR1 is GTSNPN and CDR2 is SVGIG (reference sequence). CDR3 sequence reads: CAWSADRVWQYF. As DNA, the CDR3 is TGTGCCTGGAGTGCCGACAGAGTCTGGCAGTACTTC.

The chain uses TRBV4-1 and TRBJ2-2; the match to TRBD2 covers 7 bases. CDR1 is MGHRA and CDR2 is YSYEKL in the germline V gene. The CDR3 totals 16 residues. V lost 2 bases, J lost 7 bases, and 10 bases stayed unmatched. For the CDR3, the DNA is TGCGCCAGCAGCCAACCCGGCCGGGGGGTGGGCGGGGAGCTGTTTTTT. Protein: CASSQPGRGVGGELFF.

The J gene is TRBJ1-1, the V gene TRBV5-1; D possibly corresponds to TRBD1 (6 bases). This CDR3 has 14 amino acids. In germline, CDR1 is SGHRS, CDR2 YFSETQ. V lost 4 bases and J 1 base, leaving 11 bases between the germline ends. The CDR3 bases are TGCGCCAGCAGCGTACAGACAGGGAACACTGAAGCTTTCTTT. Its translation: CASSVQTGNTEAFF. The full variable domain, completed using reference TRBV5-1 and TRBJ1-1, is KAGVTQTPRYLIKTRGQQVTLSCSPISGHRSVSWYQQTPGQGLQFLFEYFSETQRNKGNFPGRFSGRQFSNSRSEMNVSTLELGDSALYLCASSVQTGNTEAFFGQGTRLTVV.

The CDR3 spells CASSEFASRKASNEKLFF. The CDR3 DNA sequence: TGTGCCAGCAGTGAATTTGCCTCGAGAAAAGCGAGTAATGAAAAACTGTTTTTT. The V gene is TRBV2, the J gene TRBJ1-4; D unresolved. Germline CDR1 reads SNHLY; CDR2 reads FYNNEI. The CDR3 extends over 18 amino acids. The V end was cut by 2 bases, the J end by 4 bases, with 20 bases between.

A single count supports this clone. The chain is built from TRBV18 and TRBJ1-5, with TRBD1 matching over 11 bases. The J segment lost 5 bases and the V segment lost 4 bases, leaving 4 bases of the junction unmatched. The germline V gene encodes CDR1 KGHSH and CDR2 LQKENI. The CDR3 is made up of 15 amino acids. The DNA of the CDR3 is TGTGCCAGCTCACAAGGGACAGGGGGTGATCAGCCCCAGCATTTT. This encodes CASSQGTGGDQPQHF. Full variable domain (remainder filled in from reference TRBV18 and TRBJ1-5): NAGVMQNPRHLVRRRGQEARLRCSPMKGHSHVYWYRQLPEEGLKFMVYLQKENIIDESGMPKERFSAEFPKEGPSILRIQQVVRGDSAAYFCASSQGTGGDQPQHFGDGTRLSIL.

The rearrangement uses TRBV2 and TRBJ1-1; no clear D. Germline-derived CDR1 and CDR2 are SNHLY and FYNNEI. Trimming shortened V by 6 bases and J by 1 base, and 12 bases separated the two germline ends. The CDR3 sequence is 14 residues long. DNA for the CDR3: TGTGCCAGCAGCCCTCCGGGGAGGAACACTGAAGCTTTCTTT. This translates into CASSPPGRNTEAFF.

This chain joins TRBV2 and TRBJ2-1, with a tentative D call TRBD2 (5 bases). V was clipped by 1 base and J by 4 bases, with 14 bases between them. The CDR3 extends over 16 amino acids. In germline, CDR1 is SNHLY, CDR2 FYNNEI. CDR3 coding DNA: TGTGCCAGCAGTGAAGGGTGGGGAGTAGGATACAATGAGCAGTTCTTC. Residues: CASSEGWGVGYNEQFF. Variable domain in full (rest from reference TRBV2 and TRBJ2-1): EPEVTQTPSHQVTQMGQEVILRCVPISNHLYFYWYRQILGQKVEFLVSFYNNEISEKSEIFDDQFSVERPDGSNFTLKIRSTKLEDSAMYFCASSEGWGVGYNEQFFGPGTRLTVL.

The gene calls are TRBV4-2 and TRBJ2-7, with D perhaps matching TRBD1 (6 bases). CDR1 is LGHNA and CDR2 is YNFKEQ in the germline V gene. The V end lost 4 bases, the J end lost 3 bases, and 13 bases lay between the germline ends. The CDR3 is made up of 14 amino acids. As DNA, the CDR3 is TGTGCCAGCAGCCGAGAACTGACAGGCTACGAGCAGTACTTC. Encoded protein: CASSRELTGYEQYF.

CDR3 DNA sequence: TGTGCCAGCAGCTCTCGGGACAGAAAAGATAATTCACCCCTCCACTTT. As protein: CASSSRDRKDNSPLHF. The V and J genes are TRBV9 and TRBJ1-6; 7 bases match TRBD1. After removal of 4 bases from V and 5 bases from J, the junction contained 9 bases not matched to a gene. There are 16 residues in the CDR3. CDR1 and CDR2 (germline): SGDLS, YYNGEE.

This clone was detected a few times. The rearrangement uses TRBV11-2 and TRBJ2-7; possible D gene TRBD1, 5 bases. Germline loops: CDR1 SGHAT, CDR2 FQNNGV. This CDR3 is 14 amino acids long. The V and J ends lost 4 bases and 5 bases respectively, with 15 bases between them. The DNA for the CDR3 is TGTGCCAGCAGCTCATCTCAGGGCAGGGACGAGCAGTACTTC. It translates to CASSSSQGRDEQYF.

The J gene is TRBJ1-2, the V gene TRBV11-2, with D possibly being TRBD1 (5 bases). Germline V gives CDR1 SGHAT, CDR2 FQNNGV. There are 15 residues in the CDR3. V lost 5 bases and J 1 base, leaving 14 bases between the germline ends. DNA of the CDR3: TGTGCCAGCAGCCCTTCTGCGGGGCTTAACTATGGCTACACCTTC. Translated, it gives CASSPSAGLNYGYTF. The entire variable domain, with the rest obtained from reference TRBV11-2 and TRBJ1-2, is as follows: EAGVAQSPRYKIIEKRQSVAFWCNPISGHATLYWYQQILGQGPKLLIQFQNNGVVDDSQLPKDRFSAERLKGVDSTLKIQPAKLEDSAVYLCASSPSAGLNYGYTFGSGTRLTVV.

This sequence joins TRBV18 and TRBJ1-2; D unresolved. The germline CDR1 and CDR2 sequences are KGHSH and LQKENI. V shed 1 base and J shed 10 bases, with 10 bases lying between them. The CDR3 has 12 residues. Written as DNA, the CDR3 is TGTGCCAGCTCACCACTCAGTGGTGACTACACCTTC. Residues: CASSPLSGDYTF.

V usage is TRBV6-2 or TRBV6-3 and J usage is TRBJ1-5, with a possible D match to TRBD1 (6 bases). Germline V CDR1 and CDR2: MNHEY, SVGEGT. Trimming pared 4 bases from V and 1 base from J, leaving 20 bases between. CDR3 size: 18 residues. This CDR3 is CASSFATSGTSSNQPQHF. The CDR3 DNA is TGTGCCAGCAGTTTCGCTACGTCCGGGACAAGCAGCAATCAGCCCCAGCATTTT.

This clone was detected once. The J gene is TRBJ1-2, the V gene TRBV7-9; D is possibly TRBD1 (6 bases). Trimming removed 2 bases from V and 3 bases from J, with 7 bases in between. There are 13 residues in the CDR3. Per the germline V gene, CDR1 is SEHNR and CDR2 is FQNEAQ (reference sequence). CDR3 nucleotide sequence: TGTGCCAGCAGCTTAAACAGGGACTATGGCTACACCTTC. Its translation is CASSLNRDYGYTF.

This clone was counted once. The chain couples TRBV6-4 to TRBJ2-1; TRBD2 agrees at 10 bases. Trimming removed 3 bases from V and 7 bases from J; junction bases left unmatched: 6. Germline V gives CDR1 MRHNA, CDR2 SNTAGT. The CDR3 is 15 amino acids. CDR3 in amino acids: CASSDQRGGFNEQFF. As DNA, the CDR3 is TGTGCCAGCAGTGATCAGCGGGGGGGCTTTAATGAGCAGTTCTTC.

The V and J genes are TRBV19 and TRBJ2-3, with 8 nucleotides matching TRBD2. This CDR3 contains 14 residues. V shed 10 bases, J shed 4 bases, and the junction held 10 bases outside the gene matches. Germline loops: CDR1 LNHDA, CDR2 SQIVND (reference sequence). The CDR3 DNA sequence: TGTGCCACCTCGCCGGGACTAGGCCCAGATACGCAGTATTTT. It specifies CATSPGLGPDTQYF. The entire variable domain, with the rest obtained from reference TRBV19 and TRBJ2-3, is as follows: DGGITQSPKYLFRKEGQNVTLSCEQNLNHDAMYWYRQDPGQGLRLIYYSQIVNDFQKGDIAEGYSVSREKKESFPLTVTSAQKNPTAFYLCATSPGLGPDTQYFGPGTRLTVL.

This chain connects TRBV2 to TRBJ1-4; D gene uncertain. CDR3 length: 16 residues. Germline CDR1 SNHLY, CDR2 FYNNEI. V was cut by 3 bases and J by 4 bases, with 15 bases left in between. The CDR3 loop reads CASSDAPREDNEKLFF. The CDR3 bases are TGTGCCAGCAGTGATGCGCCCAGAGAGGATAATGAAAAACTGTTTTTT.

The gene calls are TRBV23-1 and TRBJ2-1; TRBD1 agrees at 7 bases. TRBV23-1 is identified as an open reading frame with a role that is uncertain. This CDR3 comprises 16 residues. V gave up 3 bases and J gave up 0 bases; unmatched junction bases: 5. DNA of the CDR3: TGCGCCAGCAGTCACGCAGACAGGGCCTCCTACAATGAGCAGTTCTTC. It codes for CASSHADRASYNEQFF.

V gene TRBV2 combines with J gene TRBJ1-1, with no clear D. The length of the CDR3 is 15 residues. The V end lost 2 bases, the J end lost 6 bases, and 16 bases lay between the germline ends. Germline values: CDR1 SNHLY, CDR2 FYNNEI. CDR3 in amino acids: CASSEPRGGAAEAFF. The CDR3 region has the DNA TGTGCCAGCAGTGAACCCCGCGGAGGAGCGGCTGAAGCTTTCTTT.

The CDR3 reads CASIRGGLYEQYF. Written as DNA, the CDR3 is TGTGCCAGCATTAGGGGGGGGCTCTACGAGCAGTACTTC. This sequence joins TRBV2 and TRBJ2-7; weak D call: TRBD2 (7 bases). The germline gives CDR1 SNHLY, CDR2 FYNNEI. Trimming shortened V by 7 bases and J by 3 bases, and 13 bases separated the two germline ends. The CDR3 is 13 residues long.